A selection of T cell receptor beta chains follows, all from one sample in a study of OX40 agonist ivuxolimab in advanced cancers. Assay used: immunoSEQ multiplex PCR; TCRdb lists only in-frame clones, some missing. Among 30,000 or so clones, roughly 87% were seen once, and the ten largest hold roughly 28%. The sequences come from CD4+ or CD8+ T cells sorted from blood, collected in a trial of the OX40 agonist ivuxolimab. The receptors come from an adult with an advanced solid tumor such as melanoma, head and neck, liver or kidney cancer. Both conserved end residues are part of each CDR3. A D gene is named only where the DNA matches it firmly. Clone size is stated in some rows and not others, as once, few, many or a class when expanded.

d_gene,j_gene,abundance,v_gene,CDR3nt,CDR3aa
-,TRBJ1-3,few,TRBV30,TGTGCCTGGAGGGGACGGAGCTCTGGAAACACCATATATTTT,CAWRGRSSGNTIYF
-,TRBJ1-5,-,TRBV19,TGTGCCAGTAGTATGGTAGATAGCAATCAGCCCCAGCATTTT,CASSMVDSNQPQHF
-,TRBJ1-6,-,TRBV19,TGTGCCAGTAGTCCGGGCGCAGGCCCCAATTCACCCCTCCACTTT,CASSPGAGPNSPLHF
TRBD1,TRBJ2-3,-,TRBV30,TGTGCCCTTACCGGGACAGGGGACACAGATACGCAGTATTTT,CALTGTGDTDTQYF
-,TRBJ2-7,-,TRBV27,TGTGCCAGCCGAGGGGGGTACGAGCAGTACTTC,CASRGGYEQYF
TRBD2,TRBJ2-5,-,TRBV29-1,TGCAGCGTTCTGTTAGCGGGGGCCTATCAAGAGACCCAGTACTTC,CSVLLAGAYQETQYF
-,TRBJ2-7,-,TRBV7-8,TGTGCCAGCAGCTTAGCAGATTCCTACGAGCAGTACTTC,CASSLADSYEQYF
TRBD2,TRBJ2-7,once,TRBV5-6,TGTGCCAGCAGCTCCCGGGGGGACGGACCTTCCTACGAGCAGTACTTC,CASSSRGDGPSYEQYF
TRBD1,TRBJ1-2,-,TRBV9,TGTGCCAGCAGCGTAGCGACAGGGGGGAACTATGGCTACACCTTC,CASSVATGGNYGYTF
TRBD2,TRBJ2-7,once,TRBV28,TGTGCCAGCACCCACCCGGGACTACCGTACGAGCAGTACTTC,CASTHPGLPYEQYF
-,TRBJ2-7,-,TRBV5-6,TGTGCCAGCACCCTTCCGGGACTCACAATTTACGAGCAGTACTTC,CASTLPGLTIYEQYF
TRBD1,TRBJ2-2,-,TRBV6-5,TGTGCCAGCAGAGTAGGGGACAGAGCCACCGGGGAGCTGTTTTTT,CASRVGDRATGELFF
-,TRBJ1-6,-,TRBV25-1,TGTGCCAGCAGTGAAGGAGGCAGGGGCCGTTCACCCCTCCACTTT,CASSEGGRGRSPLHF
TRBD2,TRBJ2-7,-,TRBV13,TGTGCCAGCAGGGAAGCGGGAGGGGATTACGAGCAGTACTTC,CASREAGGDYEQYF
TRBD2,TRBJ2-3,-,TRBV5-6,TGTGCCAGCGCAAGGCGGGGGGGCCGAGGCACAGATACGCAGTATTTT,CASARRGGRGTDTQYF
TRBD2,TRBJ2-3,-,TRBV9,TGTGCCAGCAGCGAGTGGGGGAGGGCCTTAGATACGCAGTATTTT,CASSEWGRALDTQYF